This T cell receptor beta chain was found in a study of shared clonotypes between healthy human individuals. The CDR3 consists of 15 residues. Looked up from germline, CDR1 is KGHSH and CDR2 is LQKENI. V lost 2 bases and J lost 4, with 14 bases in between. Repertoires were generated with immunoSEQ multiplex PCR, while TCRdb's copy carries only in-frame clones and drops some. The sample records 550,000 to 700,000 clones, more than 70% being singletons. The clonotype comes from a woman aged 30 to 39 in good health. Material for sequencing was memory CD4+ T cells sorted from blood. Subset indicated: CD45RA-negative fraction. The V call is TRBV18, the J call TRBJ1-1, with a weak D call TRBD1 (6 bases). CDR3 coding DNA: TGTGCCAGCTCACCAGACGGGGGCGCCGGCACTGAAGCTTTCTTT. Translated: CASSPDGGAGTEAFF.